This T cell receptor beta chain was recorded in a study of shared clonotypes between healthy human individuals. Study-level points and caveats: Sequencing depth was expected to affect clonotype sharing among donors. Blood was the only sampled material, and tissue repertoires likely differ.

Assay: immunoSEQ multiplex PCR; the TCRdb copy retains only in-frame clones and omits some. The table records about half a million clones, about 72% of them present only once. There were only Caucasian adults among the donors, and all lived in Nashville, Tennessee. Germline CDR1 reads MNHEY; CDR2 reads SVGAGI. The CDR3 loop spans 15 amino acids. Trimming took 8 bases from V and 3 from J, leaving 16 bases between them. Concerning this clone: The antigen remains unidentified.

This sequence joins TRBV6-5 and TRBJ2-2, with D perhaps matching TRBD2 (5 bases). The sequenced material came from PBMCs. The clonotype was recovered from a woman aged 40 to 50 in good health. Some clones in this sample may be carry-over from other donors' samples. CDR3 nucleotide sequence: TGTGCCAGCGTCCCCGGGGTCTCCTACACCGGGGAGCTGTTTTTT. It specifies CASVPGVSYTGELFF.